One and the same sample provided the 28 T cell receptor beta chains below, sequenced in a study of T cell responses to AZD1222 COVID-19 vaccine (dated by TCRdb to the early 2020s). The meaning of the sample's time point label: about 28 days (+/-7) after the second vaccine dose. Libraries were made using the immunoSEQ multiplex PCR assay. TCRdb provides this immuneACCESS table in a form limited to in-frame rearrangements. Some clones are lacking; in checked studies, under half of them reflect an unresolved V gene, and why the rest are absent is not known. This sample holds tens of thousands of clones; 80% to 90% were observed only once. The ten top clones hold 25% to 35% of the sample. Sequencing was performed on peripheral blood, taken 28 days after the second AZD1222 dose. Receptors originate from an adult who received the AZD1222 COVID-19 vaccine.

DNA for the CDR3: TGTGCCAGCAGTCCAAGGTTGGGTGCTCAGCCCCAGCATTTT. Translating it yields CASSPRLGAQPQHF. The chain employs TRBV28 and TRBJ1-5; D remains ambiguous. Germline CDR1 and CDR2: MDHEN and SYDVKM. The CDR3 loop spans 14 amino acids. The V and J ends lost 5 bases and 6 bases respectively, with 14 bases between them.

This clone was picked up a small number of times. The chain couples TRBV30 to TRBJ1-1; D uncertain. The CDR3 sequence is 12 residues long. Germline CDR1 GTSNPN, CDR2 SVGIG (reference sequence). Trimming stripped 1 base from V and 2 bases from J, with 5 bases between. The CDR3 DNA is TGTGCCTGGAGTGAGGCAAACACTGAAGCTTTCTTT. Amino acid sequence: CAWSEANTEAFF.

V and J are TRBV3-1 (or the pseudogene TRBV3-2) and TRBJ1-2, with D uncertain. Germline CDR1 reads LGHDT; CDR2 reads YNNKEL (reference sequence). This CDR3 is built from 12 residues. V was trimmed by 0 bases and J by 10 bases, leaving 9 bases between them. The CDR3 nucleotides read TGTGCCAGCAGCCAAGATCCTAGTGACTACACCTTC. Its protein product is CASSQDPSDYTF.

CDR3 region: CASSTPYEQYF. The CDR3 region has the DNA TGTGCCAGCAGTACACCCTACGAGCAGTACTTC. J is TRBJ2-7 and V is TRBV12-3 or TRBV12-4, with D uncertain. The CDR3 extends over 11 amino acids. With 5 bases removed from V and 2 bases from J, the gap between germline ends came to 4 bases.

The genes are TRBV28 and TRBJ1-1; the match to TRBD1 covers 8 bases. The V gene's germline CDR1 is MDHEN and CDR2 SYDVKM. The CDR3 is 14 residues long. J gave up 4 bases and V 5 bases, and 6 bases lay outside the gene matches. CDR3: CASSPQGASTEAFF. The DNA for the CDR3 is TGTGCCAGCAGTCCCCAGGGGGCGAGCACTGAAGCTTTCTTT.

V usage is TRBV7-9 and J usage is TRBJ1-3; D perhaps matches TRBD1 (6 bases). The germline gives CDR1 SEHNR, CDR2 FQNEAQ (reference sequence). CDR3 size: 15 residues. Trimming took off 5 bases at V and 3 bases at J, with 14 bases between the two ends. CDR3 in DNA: TGTGCCAGCAGCCCAACAGGGAGCAGTGGAAACACCATATATTTT. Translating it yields CASSPTGSSGNTIYF.

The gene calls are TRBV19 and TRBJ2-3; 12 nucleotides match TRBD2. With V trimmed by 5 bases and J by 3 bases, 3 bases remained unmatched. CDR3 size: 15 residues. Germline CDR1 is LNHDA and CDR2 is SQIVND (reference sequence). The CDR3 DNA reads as TGTGCCAGTAGTCTCGGGACTAGCGGGACAGATACGCAGTATTTT. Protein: CASSLGTSGTDTQYF.

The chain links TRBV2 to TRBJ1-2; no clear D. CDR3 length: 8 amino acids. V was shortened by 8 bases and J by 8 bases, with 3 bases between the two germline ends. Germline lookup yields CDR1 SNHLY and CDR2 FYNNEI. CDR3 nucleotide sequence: TGTGCCAGCCGGGGCTACACCTTC. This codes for CASRGYTF.

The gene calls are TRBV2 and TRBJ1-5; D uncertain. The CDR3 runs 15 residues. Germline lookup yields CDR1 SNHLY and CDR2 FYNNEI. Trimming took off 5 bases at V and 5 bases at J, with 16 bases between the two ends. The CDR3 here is CASSPPPGVDQPQHF. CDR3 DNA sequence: TGTGCCAGCAGTCCTCCCCCCGGGGTGGATCAGCCCCAGCATTTT.

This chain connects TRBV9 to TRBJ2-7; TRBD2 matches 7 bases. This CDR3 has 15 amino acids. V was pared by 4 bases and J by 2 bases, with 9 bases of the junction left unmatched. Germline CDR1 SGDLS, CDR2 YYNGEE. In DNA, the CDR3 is TGTGCCAGCAGCCGAGTGGGAGGGGCCGCCTACGAGCAGTACTTC. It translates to CASSRVGGAAYEQYF.

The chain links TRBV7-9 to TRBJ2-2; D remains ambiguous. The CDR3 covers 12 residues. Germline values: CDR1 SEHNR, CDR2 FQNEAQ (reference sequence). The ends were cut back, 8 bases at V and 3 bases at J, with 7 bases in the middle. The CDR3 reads CASSVDTGELFF. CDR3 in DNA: TGTGCCAGCTCCGTTGACACCGGGGAGCTGTTTTTT.

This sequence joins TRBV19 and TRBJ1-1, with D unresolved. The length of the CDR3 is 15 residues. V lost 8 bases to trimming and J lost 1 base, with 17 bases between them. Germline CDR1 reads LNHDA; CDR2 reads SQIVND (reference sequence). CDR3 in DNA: TGTGCCAGTGCCGAAGATCGAAGAGGGAACACTGAAGCTTTCTTT. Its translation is CASAEDRRGNTEAFF.

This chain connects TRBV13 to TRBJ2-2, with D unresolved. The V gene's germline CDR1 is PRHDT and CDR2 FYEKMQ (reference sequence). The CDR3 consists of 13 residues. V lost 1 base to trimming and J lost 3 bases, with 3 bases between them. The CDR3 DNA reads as TGTGCCAGCAGCTTAGAAGACACCGGGGAGCTGTTTTTT. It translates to CASSLEDTGELFF.

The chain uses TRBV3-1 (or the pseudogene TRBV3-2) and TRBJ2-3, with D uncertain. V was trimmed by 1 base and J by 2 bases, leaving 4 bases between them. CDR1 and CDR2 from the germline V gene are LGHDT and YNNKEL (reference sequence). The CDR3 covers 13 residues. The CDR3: CASSQADTDTQYF. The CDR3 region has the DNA TGTGCCAGCAGCCAAGCTGACACAGATACGCAGTATTTT.

The CDR3 reads CASSSRGEVTGNTIYF. Here the CDR3 DNA reads TGTGCCAGCAGCTCCCGGGGGGAGGTAACTGGAAACACCATATATTTT. V and J are TRBV7-6 and TRBJ1-3, with D possibly TRBD1 on 5 matching bases. The V gene's germline CDR1 is SGHVS and CDR2 FNYEAQ. The V end lost 4 bases, the J end lost 2 bases, and 15 bases lay between the germline ends. The CDR3 runs 16 residues.

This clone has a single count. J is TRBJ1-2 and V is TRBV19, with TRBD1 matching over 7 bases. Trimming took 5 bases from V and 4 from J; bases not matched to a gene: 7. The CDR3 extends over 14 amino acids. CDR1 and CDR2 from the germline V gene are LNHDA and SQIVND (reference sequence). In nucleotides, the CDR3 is TGTGCCAGTAGTGCCACAGGGGAAGGCTATGGCTACACCTTC. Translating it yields CASSATGEGYGYTF.

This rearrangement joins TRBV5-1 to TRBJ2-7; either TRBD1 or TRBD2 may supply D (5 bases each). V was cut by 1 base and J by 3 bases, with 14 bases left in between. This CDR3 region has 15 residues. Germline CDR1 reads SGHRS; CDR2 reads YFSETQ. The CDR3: CASSLKQGVDYEQYF. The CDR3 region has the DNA TGCGCCAGCAGCTTGAAGCAGGGAGTGGACTACGAGCAGTACTTC.

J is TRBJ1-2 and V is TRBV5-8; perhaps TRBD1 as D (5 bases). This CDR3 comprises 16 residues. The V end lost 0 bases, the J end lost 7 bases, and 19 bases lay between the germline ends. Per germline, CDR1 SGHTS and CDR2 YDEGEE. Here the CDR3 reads CASSLGGGGATGGYTF. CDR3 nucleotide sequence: TGTGCCAGCAGCTTGGGTGGAGGTGGGGCCACGGGTGGCTACACCTTC.

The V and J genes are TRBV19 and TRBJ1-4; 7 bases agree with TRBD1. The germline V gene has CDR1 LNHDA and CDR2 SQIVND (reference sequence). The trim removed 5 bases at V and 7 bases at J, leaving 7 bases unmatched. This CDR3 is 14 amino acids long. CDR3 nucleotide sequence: TGTGCCAGTAGTTGGAACCACAGGGGTGAAAAACTGTTTTTT. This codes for CASSWNHRGEKLFF.

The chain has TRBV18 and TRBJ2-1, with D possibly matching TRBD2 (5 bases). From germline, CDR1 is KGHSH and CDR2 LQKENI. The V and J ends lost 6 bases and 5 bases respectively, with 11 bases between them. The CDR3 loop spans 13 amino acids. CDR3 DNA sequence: TGTGCCAGCTCCCAGCTGGAGGACAATGAGCAGTTCTTC. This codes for CASSQLEDNEQFF.

The DNA for the CDR3 is TGTGCCAGCAGCAAAAACGGGCCTTGCACAGATACGCAGTATTTT. Protein sequence: CASSKNGPCTDTQYF. The rearrangement uses TRBV21-1 and TRBJ2-3. TRBV21-1 is a documented pseudogene. CDR3 length: 15 residues.

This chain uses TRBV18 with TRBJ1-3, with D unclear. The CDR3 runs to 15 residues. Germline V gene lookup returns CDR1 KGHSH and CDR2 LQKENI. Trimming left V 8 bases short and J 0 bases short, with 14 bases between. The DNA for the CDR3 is TGTGCCAGCCTCGTTGGGATTAACTCTGGAAACACCATATATTTT. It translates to CASLVGINSGNTIYF.

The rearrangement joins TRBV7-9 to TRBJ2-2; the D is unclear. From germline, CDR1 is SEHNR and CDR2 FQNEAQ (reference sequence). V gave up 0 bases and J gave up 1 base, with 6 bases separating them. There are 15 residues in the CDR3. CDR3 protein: CASSLAGKNTGELFF. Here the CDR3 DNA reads TGTGCCAGCAGCTTAGCCGGAAAGAACACCGGGGAGCTGTTTTTT.

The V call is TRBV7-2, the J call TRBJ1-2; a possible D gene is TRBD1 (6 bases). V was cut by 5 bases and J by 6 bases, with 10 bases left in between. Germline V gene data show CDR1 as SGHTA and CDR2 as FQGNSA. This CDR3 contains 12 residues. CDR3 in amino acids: CASSHTGHGYTF. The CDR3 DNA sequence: TGTGCCAGCAGCCATACAGGGCATGGCTACACCTTC. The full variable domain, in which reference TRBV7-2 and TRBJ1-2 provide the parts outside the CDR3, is GAGVSQSPSNKVTEKGKDVELRCDPISGHTALYWYRQSLGQGLEFLIYFQGNSAPDKSGLPSDRFSAERTGGSVSTLTIQRTQQEDSAVYLCASSHTGHGYTFGSGTRLTVV.

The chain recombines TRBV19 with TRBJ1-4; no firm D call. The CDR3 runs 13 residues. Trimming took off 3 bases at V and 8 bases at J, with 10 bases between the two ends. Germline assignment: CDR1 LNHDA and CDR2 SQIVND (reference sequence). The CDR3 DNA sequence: TGTGCCAGTAGTATGACGTCTGGGGAAAAACTGTTTTTT. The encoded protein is CASSMTSGEKLFF.

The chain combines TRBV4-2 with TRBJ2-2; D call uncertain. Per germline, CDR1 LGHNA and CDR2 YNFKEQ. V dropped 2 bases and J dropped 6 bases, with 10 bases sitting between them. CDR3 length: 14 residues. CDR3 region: CASSQKGSPGELFF. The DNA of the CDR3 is TGTGCCAGCAGCCAAAAGGGTAGCCCCGGGGAGCTGTTTTTT.

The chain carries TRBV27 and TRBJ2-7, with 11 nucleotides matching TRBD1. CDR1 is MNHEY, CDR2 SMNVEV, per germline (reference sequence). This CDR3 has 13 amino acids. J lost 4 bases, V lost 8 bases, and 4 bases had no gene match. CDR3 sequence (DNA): TGTGCCAGCCGGACAGGGGGCAAATACGAGCAGTACTTC. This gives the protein CASRTGGKYEQYF.

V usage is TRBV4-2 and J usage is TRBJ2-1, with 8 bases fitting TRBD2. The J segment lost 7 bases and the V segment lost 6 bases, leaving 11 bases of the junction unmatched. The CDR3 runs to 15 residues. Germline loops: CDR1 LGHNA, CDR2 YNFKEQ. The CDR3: CASSLGVAGRNEQFF. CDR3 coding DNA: TGTGCCAGCAGTCTCGGGGTAGCGGGAAGGAATGAGCAGTTCTTC.